The clone carrying this T cell receptor (beta chain) was counted only a few times. Trimming took off 4 bases at V and 1 base at J, with 10 bases between the two ends. Germline lookup yields CDR1 SNHLY and CDR2 FYNNEI. The CDR3 length is 15 residues. This record belongs to a study of T cells after yellow fever vaccination. TCRdb re-derived calls from the 5' RACE reads in MiXCR, one entry per CDR3 protein. The sample yields some 350,000 distinct CDR3 sequences, approximately 4.2% seen once. The clonotype comes from a man aged 18 to 29 who received the YFV17D yellow fever vaccine. The chain has TRBV2 and TRBJ2-2, with a weak D call TRBD1 (6 bases). Here the sequenced sample was PBMCs, taken 5 days after the yellow fever booster vaccination. CDR3 protein: CASSGFRGNTGELFF. The CDR3 nucleotides are TGTGCCAGCAGTGGGTTCAGGGGGAACACCGGGGAGCTGTTTTTT.